These T cell receptor beta chains were read from a single sample in a study of long-term antiretroviral therapy in people with HIV. Sequencing was performed with immunoSEQ multiplex PCR; in TCRdb, only in-frame clones are kept and a portion is missing. Altogether more than 15,000 clones are present, under 85% being singletons, with the ten largest covering 13%. The sample in question was unsorted PBMCs, obtained just over 3.1 years after starting antiretroviral therapy. These receptors were taken from a middle-aged woman with HIV. The CDR3 runs from the conserved cysteine through the conserved F or W. A D gene is named only where the DNA matches it firmly. Part of the rows lack a size; the others show once, few, many or a class for expanded clones.

j_call d_call clone_size cdr3_length v_call cdr3_aa cdr3_nt
TRBJ1-2 NA NA 14 TRBV6-1 CASSESTPPYGYTF TGTGCCAGCAGTGAATCGACACCTCCCTATGGCTACACCTTC
TRBJ2-1 TRBD2 NA 17 TRBV15 CATRIGQRGGAYNEQFF TGTGCCACCAGGATAGGTCAGCGGGGGGGGGCCTACAATGAGCAGTTCTTC
TRBJ2-1 NA NA 15 TRBV5-4 CASSSGTRSYNEQFF TGTGCCAGCAGCTCCGGGACACGCTCCTACAATGAGCAGTTCTTC
TRBJ1-3 NA NA 13 TRBV11-2 CASSHSGGNTIYF TGTGCCAGCAGCCACAGTGGAGGAAACACCATATATTTT
TRBJ2-3 NA NA 15 TRBV6-5 CASSYSNQGPDTQYF TGTGCCAGCAGTTACTCGAATCAGGGGCCAGATACGCAGTATTTT
TRBJ1-2 TRBD1 NA 15 TRBV12-5 CASGPTGTGVYGYTF TGTGCTAGTGGTCCCACCGGGACAGGGGTCTATGGCTACACCTTC
TRBJ2-5 TRBD2 NA 17 TRBV7-8 CASSFQGLAGVQETQYF TGTGCCAGCAGCTTTCAGGGACTAGCGGGGGTGCAAGAGACCCAGTACTTC
TRBJ1-3 TRBD1 NA 14 TRBV5-1 CASSLEYRGDTIYF TGCGCCAGCAGCTTGGAGTACAGGGGGGACACCATATATTTT
TRBJ2-7 NA NA 15 TRBV7-6 CASSLAADTIYEQYF TGTGCCAGCAGCTTAGCGGCGGACACAATCTACGAGCAGTACTTC
TRBJ2-3 NA NA 15 TRBV7-8 CASSYRDHSTDTQYF TGTGCCAGCAGTTACCGGGACCACAGCACAGATACGCAGTATTTT
TRBJ1-5 NA once 17 TRBV6-1 CASSERAGPHSNQPQHF TGTGCCAGCAGTGAAAGAGCCGGACCCCATAGCAATCAGCCCCAGCATTTT
TRBJ2-7 NA NA 13 TRBV4-1 CASSQERSYEQYF TGCGCCAGCAGCCAAGAAAGAAGCTACGAGCAGTACTTC
TRBJ1-1 NA NA 14 TRBV29-1 CSPVVLGQNTEAFF TGCAGCCCCGTAGTCCTGGGACAGAACACTGAAGCTTTCTTT
TRBJ1-2 NA NA 15 TRBV5-1 CASSLERGLGYGYTF TGCGCCAGCAGCTTGGAAAGGGGGTTGGGCTATGGCTACACCTTC
TRBJ1-5 NA NA 17 TRBV5-5 CASSLGGGQPFNQPQHF TGTGCCAGCAGCTTGGGGGGCGGACAACCATTCAATCAGCCCCAGCATTTT
TRBJ1-2 NA once 15 TRBV7-2 CASSLGSDVLYGYTF TGTGCCAGCAGCTTAGGCTCTGATGTCCTCTATGGCTACACCTTC
TRBJ2-3 NA NA 12 TRBV19 CASSLDTDTQYF TGTGCCAGTAGTCTCGACACAGATACGCAGTATTTT
TRBJ2-4 TRBD1 NA 14 TRBV30 CAWSTGGSKNIQYF TGTGCCTGGAGTACAGGGGGATCCAAAAACATTCAGTACTTC
TRBJ1-2 TRBD1 NA 13 TRBV18 CASSLRQGNGYTF TGTGCCAGCTCACTCCGACAGGGAAATGGCTACACCTTC
TRBJ1-1 NA NA 15 TRBV10-3 CAISKDGVSNTEAFF TGTGCCATCAGTAAGGACGGCGTCTCGAACACTGAAGCTTTCTTT
TRBJ1-1 TRBD1 NA 15 TRBV11-2 CASSLRTGRNTEAFF TGTGCCAGCAGCTTAAGGACAGGGAGGAACACTGAAGCTTTCTTT
TRBJ1-1 NA NA 15 TRBV5-1 CASSLQGMRNTEAFF TGCGCCAGCAGCTTGCAGGGAATGAGGAACACTGAAGCTTTCTTT
TRBJ2-3 NA once 15 TRBV5-1 CASSPVLGGTDTQYF TGCGCCAGCAGCCCGGTCCTGGGGGGCACAGATACGCAGTATTTT
TRBJ1-5 NA NA 14 TRBV18 CASSRSDSNQPQHF TGTGCCAGCTCAAGGTCTGATAGCAATCAGCCCCAGCATTTT
TRBJ2-7 NA once 13 TRBV6-6 CASTDTDSYEQYF TGTGCCAGCACGGATACGGACAGCTACGAGCAGTACTTC
TRBJ1-6 TRBD1 NA 16 TRBV27 CASSLGTGVEGSPLHF TGTGCCAGCAGTTTGGGGACAGGGGTAGAAGGATCACCCCTCCACTTT
TRBJ1-2 TRBD1 NA 15 TRBV29-1 CSVEETDRGNYGYTF TGCAGCGTTGAAGAAACGGACAGGGGTAACTATGGCTACACCTTC
TRBJ2-3 NA NA 14 TRBV5-1 CASSLGGREDTQYF TGCGCCAGCAGCTTGGGAGGGCGCGAGGATACGCAGTATTTT
TRBJ1-1 NA NA 14 TRBV4-3 CASSQDLMNTEAFF TGCGCCAGCAGCCAAGATTTAATGAACACTGAAGCTTTCTTT
TRBJ2-3 NA NA 18 TRBV4-1 CASSQSPGGGWGTDTQYF TGCGCCAGCAGCCAATCTCCAGGCGGGGGCTGGGGCACAGATACGCAGTATTTT
TRBJ1-2 NA NA 18 TRBV10-2 CASSDLITMAGEVYGYTF TGCGCCAGCAGTGATCTAATTACCATGGCGGGGGAGGTCTATGGCTACACCTTC
TRBJ2-3 TRBD2 NA 16 TRBV7-9 CASSFVAGGFGDTQYF TGTGCCAGCAGCTTTGTCGCGGGGGGGTTTGGAGATACGCAGTATTTT
TRBJ2-3 NA NA 17 TRBV27 CASSLVGRPLGGDTQYF TGTGCCAGCAGTTTAGTAGGCAGGCCCTTGGGGGGAGATACGCAGTATTTT
TRBJ1-1 NA NA 13 TRBV27 CASSFGQNAEAFF TGTGCCAGCAGTTTCGGCCAGAACGCTGAAGCTTTCTTT
TRBJ1-2 NA few 17 TRBV5-4 CASSLDTYDGTEVGYTF TGTGCCAGCAGCTTGGATACCTACGATGGGACGGAGGTCGGCTACACCTTC
TRBJ2-2 NA NA 14 TRBV2 CASTGTTNTGELFF TGTGCCAGCACCGGGACGACGAACACCGGGGAGCTGTTTTTT
TRBJ2-7 TRBD1 NA 17 TRBV23-1 CASSQCVRDSSSYEQYF TGCGCCAGCAGTCAATGCGTCCGGGACAGCAGCTCCTACGAGCAGTACTTC
TRBJ1-2 NA NA 11 TRBV6-5 CVVAANYGYTF TGTGTCGTGGCAGCTAACTATGGCTACACCTTC
TRBJ1-2 NA NA 14 TRBV6-6 CASSSQGQSYGYTF TGTGCCAGCAGTTCCCAGGGTCAAAGCTATGGCTACACCTTC
TRBJ1-1 NA few 14 TRBV6-1 CASSPEVPNTEAFF TGTGCCAGCAGTCCCGAAGTCCCGAACACTGAAGCTTTCTTT
TRBJ2-2 TRBD1 NA 16 TRBV19 CASSPLRDRHTGELFF TGTGCCAGTAGTCCCCTCCGGGACAGACACACCGGGGAGCTGTTTTTT
TRBJ1-2 NA NA 12 TRBV5-6 CASSLWGYGYTF TGTGCCAGCAGCTTGTGGGGATACGGCTACACCTTC
TRBJ2-5 NA NA 13 TRBV2 CASSELLGQTQYF TGTGCCAGCAGTGAATTGTTGGGCCAGACCCAGTACTTC
TRBJ1-1 TRBD1 NA 14 TRBV5-1 CASSLEETGVGAFF TGCGCCAGCAGCTTGGAGGAGACAGGGGTCGGGGCTTTCTTT
TRBJ2-3 TRBD1 few 14 TRBV10-3 CAISDRGSTDTQYF TGTGCCATCTCCGACAGGGGCAGCACAGATACGCAGTATTTT
TRBJ2-1 TRBD2 once 14 TRBV25-1 CASSDAGDRNEQFF TGTGCCAGCAGTGACGCGGGGGACCGCAATGAGCAGTTCTTC
TRBJ2-7 TRBD2 NA 14 TRBV5-1 CASRFGTSEDEQYF TGCGCCAGCAGATTCGGGACTAGTGAGGACGAGCAGTACTTC
TRBJ1-5 NA NA 13 TRBV5-6 CASSPGQTQPQHF TGTGCCAGCAGCCCCGGACAGACACAGCCCCAGCATTTT
TRBJ2-3 NA NA 11 TRBV10-3 CAIRERVTQYF TGTGCCATCAGGGAGCGGGTTACGCAGTATTTT
TRBJ2-5 NA once 13 TRBV7-2 CASSRGHQETQYF TGTGCCAGCAGCCGGGGACATCAAGAGACCCAGTACTTC
TRBJ1-1 TRBD1 medium-sized 16 TRBV10-2 CASSDGQGTMNTEAFF TGCGCCAGCAGTGATGGACAGGGAACTATGAACACTGAAGCTTTCTTT
TRBJ1-1 TRBD1 NA 15 TRBV6-5 CASSWRQGSFTEAFF TGTGCCAGCAGTTGGCGACAGGGATCTTTTACTGAAGCTTTCTTT